These 21 T cell receptor beta chains came from one sample sequenced in a study of blood T cell repertoires in COVID-19. Using immunoSEQ multiplex PCR, the repertoire was profiled, and TCRdb retains in-frame clones only, with some absent. Among fewer than 350,000 clones listed, 85% to 95% were seen once. Sequenced material: PBMCs or T cells enriched from blood (not recorded which). The receptors here all came from a man aged 35 to 55 who had been exposed to COVID-19.

The rearrangement uses TRBV5-1 and TRBJ2-1; D not resolved. This CDR3 is built from 15 residues. V was cut by 0 bases and J by 0 bases, with 7 bases left in between. CDR1 and CDR2 from the germline V gene are SGHRS and YFSETQ. CDR3 region: CASSLVAGSYNEQFF. For the CDR3, the DNA is TGCGCCAGCAGCTTGGTTGCAGGCTCCTACAATGAGCAGTTCTTC.

The chain joins TRBV11-3 to TRBJ1-6; 9 bases match TRBD1. This CDR3 is 15 amino acids long. J gave up 10 bases and V 5 bases, and 9 bases lay outside the gene matches. Germline values: CDR1 SGHNT, CDR2 YENEEA. CDR3 loop: CASSARDRARSPLHF. As DNA, the CDR3 is TGTGCCAGCAGCGCCCGGGACAGGGCTCGCTCACCCCTCCACTTT.

This chain joins TRBV30 and TRBJ1-5, with TRBD1 matching 7 bases. This CDR3 has 14 amino acids. CDR1 is GTSNPN and CDR2 is SVGIG in the germline V gene (reference sequence). The V segment lost 0 bases and the J segment 6 bases; nucleotides outside the gene matches: 5. CDR3 in DNA: TGTGCCTGGAGTGTACAAGGGGGCGGTCAGCCCCAGCATTTT. Its protein product is CAWSVQGGGQPQHF.

The chain is built from TRBV19 and TRBJ1-2; 8 bases align to TRBD1. CDR3 length: 15 amino acids. Trimming at V came to 3 bases and at J to 8 bases, leaving 11 bases not matched to a gene. Germline CDR1 LNHDA, CDR2 SQIVND (reference sequence). The CDR3 DNA reads TGTGCCAGTAGTATTTCGGCAGGGGGCATGATCGGCTACACCTTC. This sequence encodes CASSISAGGMIGYTF.

The rearrangement links TRBV7-8 to TRBJ1-1; D gene unclear. V shed 1 base and J shed 10 bases, with 10 bases lying between them. The length of the CDR3 is 12 residues. Germline V CDR1 and CDR2: SGHVS, FQNEAQ. CDR3 residues: CASSLVGGRAFF. In nucleotides, the CDR3 is TGTGCCAGCAGCTTAGTCGGAGGGAGAGCTTTCTTT.

This clone was recorded many times. V usage is TRBV28 and J usage is TRBJ2-7; no definite D call. From germline, CDR1 is MDHEN and CDR2 SYDVKM. The V end lost 6 bases, the J end lost 1 base, and 7 bases lay between the germline ends. CDR3 length equals 12 residues. The CDR3 is CASSPQSYEQYF. Here the CDR3 DNA reads TGTGCCAGCAGCCCACAATCCTACGAGCAGTACTTC.

V gene TRBV15 combines with J gene TRBJ1-2, with TRBD1 identical over 8 bases. Losses at the gene ends were 1 base for V and 3 bases for J; bases not matched to a gene: 10. CDR1 and CDR2 (germline): LNHNV, YYDKDF (reference sequence). This CDR3 comprises 17 residues. The CDR3 DNA reads TGTGCCACCAGCAGAGCGTCTCAGGGGGCAGTTGACTATGGCTACACCTTC. This translates into CATSRASQGAVDYGYTF.

This clone was detected a few times. This chain links TRBV4-2 with TRBJ2-7, with D perhaps matching TRBD1 (5 bases). Trimming pared 4 bases from V and 6 bases from J, leaving 22 bases between. This CDR3 region has 16 residues. Germline loops: CDR1 LGHNA, CDR2 YNFKEQ. As DNA, the CDR3 is TGTGCCAGCAGCCGGGGAAAGACAGCCTCGGTGTTCGAGCAGTACTTC. This gives the protein CASSRGKTASVFEQYF.

The chain links TRBV29-1 to TRBJ2-7; 7 bases match TRBD1. The CDR3 is made up of 14 amino acids. V was pared by 1 base and J by 2 bases, with 5 bases of the junction left unmatched. Germline CDR1 reads SQVTM; CDR2 reads ANQGSEA. The CDR3 loop is CSVEATGNPYEQYF. Here the CDR3 DNA reads TGCAGCGTTGAAGCGACAGGGAACCCCTACGAGCAGTACTTC.

This chain joins TRBV2 and TRBJ2-7; weak D call: TRBD2 (6 bases). CDR1 and CDR2 from the germline V gene are SNHLY and FYNNEI. The CDR3 has 14 amino acids. V lost 7 bases to trimming and J lost 1 base, with 14 bases between them. The CDR3 nucleotides read TGTGCCAGCACGAAGGGACTCCAATCCTACGAGCAGTACTTC. It encodes CASTKGLQSYEQYF.

This clone was seen only once. The V and J genes are TRBV7-9 and TRBJ1-1, with D possibly matching TRBD1 (6 bases). The CDR3 consists of 15 residues. Trimming removed 4 bases at V and 4 bases at J, with 16 bases between. Per germline, CDR1 SEHNR and CDR2 FQNEAQ (reference sequence). The CDR3 sequence is CASSSYDRGGTEAFF. Here the CDR3 DNA reads TGTGCCAGCAGCTCGTACGATCGAGGGGGCACTGAAGCTTTCTTT.

The rearrangement uses TRBV28 and TRBJ2-3; a possible D gene is TRBD2 (6 bases). Germline CDR1 and CDR2: MDHEN and SYDVKM. The germline V and J ends were trimmed by 3 bases and 5 bases, with 12 bases remaining between them. The CDR3 is made up of 14 amino acids. CDR3 sequence reads: CASSFSGDRDTQYF. The CDR3 nucleotides are TGTGCCAGCAGTTTTTCGGGGGATAGAGATACGCAGTATTTT.

This clone occurred many times. Mismatch with germline at one junction end may stem from a read error. V is TRBV10-3 and J is TRBJ1-1; no firm D call. Germline V gene lookup returns CDR1 ENHRY and CDR2 SYGVKD. CDR3 length: 13 amino acids. The CDR3 sequence: CAIGEDWNTEAFF. CDR3 nucleotides: TGTGCCATCGGTGAAGACTGGAACACTGAAGCTTTCTTT.

The chain carries TRBV11-1 and TRBJ1-5; D ambiguous. Trimming removed 1 base from V and 8 bases from J, with 9 bases in between. The germline gives CDR1 SGHAT, CDR2 FQDESV (reference sequence). The CDR3 spans 13 residues. CDR3: CASSLGRQEPQHF. The CDR3 nucleotides read TGTGCCAGCAGCTTAGGCAGGCAGGAGCCCCAGCATTTT.

This chain uses TRBV27 with TRBJ2-4; no definite D call. The CDR3 runs to 15 residues. CDR1 and CDR2 (germline): MNHEY, SMNVEV (reference sequence). V lost 4 bases, J lost 0 bases, and 10 bases lay in between. CDR3: CASSSGLLAKNIQYF. Written as DNA, the CDR3 is TGTGCCAGCAGTTCAGGCCTCCTAGCCAAAAACATTCAGTACTTC.

This chain connects TRBV11-3 to TRBJ2-3; 9 bases map to TRBD2. Unmatched junction bases numbered 13, after V lost 5 bases and J lost 4 bases. The CDR3 extends over 17 amino acids. Germline V gives CDR1 SGHNT, CDR2 YENEEA. The CDR3 region is CASSPRNPSGMADTQYF. DNA of the CDR3: TGTGCCAGCAGCCCAAGAAATCCTAGCGGGATGGCAGATACGCAGTATTTT.

V and J are TRBV7-3 and TRBJ2-1, with TRBD2 as a possible D gene (5 bases). The CDR3 has 17 amino acids. Germline lookup yields CDR1 SGHTA and CDR2 FQGTGA. Deletions cut 4 bases from V and 4 bases from J, with 20 bases between. DNA for the CDR3: TGTGCCAGCAGCTCTAGTGTGGGGAGCCCGGGGTACAATGAGCAGTTCTTC. Translation gives CASSSSVGSPGYNEQFF.

This chain uses TRBV10-2 with TRBJ1-1; no definite D call. The V end lost 1 base, the J end lost 0 bases, and 6 bases lay between the germline ends. The germline CDR1 and CDR2 sequences are WSHSY and SAAADI. CDR3 length: 14 residues. CDR3 region: CASSEWSVNTEAFF. In DNA form, the CDR3 reads TGCGCCAGCAGTGAGTGGAGCGTGAACACTGAAGCTTTCTTT.

The chain joins TRBV6-1 to TRBJ2-7, with 7 bases aligning to TRBD1. CDR1 is MNHNS and CDR2 is SASEGT in the germline V gene. The J segment lost 1 base and the V segment lost 6 bases, leaving 6 bases of the junction unmatched. This CDR3 is built from 14 residues. CDR3 sequence reads: CASSSGQESYEQYF. CDR3 nucleotide sequence: TGTGCCAGCAGCAGTGGACAGGAATCCTACGAGCAGTACTTC.

The rearrangement joins TRBV2 to TRBJ1-1, with TRBD1 matching 8 bases. V trimming: 7 bases; J trimming: 5 bases; junction bases outside the gene matches: 15. The germline gives CDR1 SNHLY, CDR2 FYNNEI. The CDR3 extends over 16 amino acids. The CDR3 DNA reads TGTGCCAGCATGTTGGGCAGGGGGCTTGGTCAAACTGAAGCTTTCTTT. Its protein product is CASMLGRGLGQTEAFF. Supplemented by reference TRBV2 and TRBJ1-1, the full variable domain reads EPEVTQTPSHQVTQMGQEVILRCVPISNHLYFYWYRQILGQKVEFLVSFYNNEISEKSEIFDDQFSVERPDGSNFTLKIRSTKLEDSAMYFCASMLGRGLGQTEAFFGQGTRLTVV.

The rearrangement links TRBV28 to TRBJ2-7; no firm D call. This CDR3 has 14 amino acids. Germline CDR1 reads MDHEN; CDR2 reads SYDVKM. V was pared by 3 bases and J by 0 bases, with 9 bases between. In DNA, the CDR3 is TGTGCCAGCAGTTTGCCCGCTATCTCCTACGAGCAGTACTTC. Amino acids: CASSLPAISYEQYF. Using reference TRBV28 and TRBJ2-7 for the parts outside the CDR3, the full variable domain is DVKVTQSSRYLVKRTGEKVFLECVQDMDHENMFWYRQDPGLGLRLIYFSYDVKMKEKGDIPEGYSVSREKKERFSLILESASTNQTSMYLCASSLPAISYEQYFGPGTRLTVT.